The rows below give T cell receptor beta chains drawn from one sample of a study of T cell responses to AZD1222 COVID-19 vaccine. Some clones are missing from TCRdb's copy, which holds only in-frame ones; the method was immunoSEQ multiplex PCR. The data contain about 130,000 clones, roughly 92% of them seen just once; the ten biggest clones take up about 0.91%. Sample: peripheral blood, taken on day 0 of AZD1222 vaccination. These receptor sequences come from an adult in good health. CDR3s include the opening cysteine and the closing phenylalanine or tryptophan. A D gene is named only where the DNA matches it firmly. Rows give clone size only sometimes, using once, few, many, or a class for an expanded clone.

j_gene	abundance	d_gene	v_gene	CDR3aa	CDR3nt
TRBJ2-5	NA	TRBD2	TRBV2	CASSLQTSGLGTQYF	TGTGCCAGCAGCCTCCAGACTAGCGGCTTGGGGACCCAGTACTTC
TRBJ1-1	NA	NA	TRBV29-1	CSVSGIMNTEAFF	TGCAGCGTCTCGGGAATAATGAACACTGAAGCTTTCTTT
TRBJ1-4	NA	TRBD1	TRBV5-1	CASSLGTGVEKLFF	TGCGCCAGCAGCTTGGGGACAGGGGTTGAAAAACTGTTTTTT
TRBJ2-7	NA	NA	TRBV2	CASISEAGLYEQYF	TGTGCCAGCATAAGCGAGGCGGGGCTCTACGAGCAGTACTTC
TRBJ2-6	NA	NA	TRBV6-1	CASSELGGGANVLTF	TGTGCCAGCAGTGAACTCGGTGGCGGGGCCAACGTCCTGACTTTC
TRBJ1-1	NA	NA	TRBV19	CASRKNGNTEAFF	TGTGCCAGTAGGAAAAATGGCAACACTGAAGCTTTCTTT
TRBJ2-3	NA	TRBD1	TRBV7-9	CAGETGILADTQYF	TGTGCCGGAGAGACAGGGATCCTAGCAGATACGCAGTATTTT
TRBJ1-6	NA	NA	TRBV30	CAWTGSPNSPLHF	TGTGCCTGGACCGGTTCCCCCAATTCACCCCTCCACTTT
TRBJ1-1	NA	NA	TRBV3-1/TRBV3-2	CASSPGPANTEAFF	TGTGCCAGCAGCCCTGGACCGGCGAACACTGAAGCTTTCTTT
TRBJ2-7	NA	NA	TRBV5-4	CASKGWGRDDEQYF	TGTGCCAGCAAAGGGTGGGGGAGAGACGACGAGCAGTACTTC
TRBJ1-6	NA	NA	TRBV20-1	CSASETVSSYNSPLHF	TGCAGTGCTAGTGAGACGGTGAGCTCCTATAATTCACCCCTCCACTTT
TRBJ2-1	NA	NA	TRBV6-2/TRBV6-3	CASSRLYNEQFF	TGTGCCAGCAGTCGACTCTACAATGAGCAGTTCTTC
TRBJ2-3	NA	TRBD2	TRBV9	CASSGPGLATDTQYF	TGTGCCAGCAGCGGGCCGGGACTAGCGACGGATACGCAGTATTTT
TRBJ2-7	NA	NA	TRBV11-3	CASSLDGFEQYF	TGTGCCAGCAGCTTAGACGGGTTCGAGCAGTACTTC
TRBJ1-5	NA	NA	TRBV5-5	CASSLANQGPNQPQHF	TGTGCCAGCAGCTTGGCCAATCAGGGACCCAATCAGCCCCAGCATTTT
TRBJ2-1	NA	NA	TRBV7-2	CASSLMRGGQFF	TGTGCCAGCAGCTTAATGAGGGGTGGGCAGTTCTTC
TRBJ1-2	NA	NA	TRBV12-3/TRBV12-4	CASRLTPADGYTF	TGTGCCAGCAGACTAACTCCGGCGGATGGCTACACCTTC
TRBJ1-2	NA	NA	TRBV12-3/TRBV12-4	CASTGHLYGYTF	TGTGCCAGCACGGGACACCTCTATGGCTACACCTTC
TRBJ1-1	NA	NA	TRBV10-3	CAISSPPENTEAFF	TGTGCCATCAGTTCCCCCCCGGAGAACACTGAAGCTTTCTTT
TRBJ1-5	NA	TRBD1	TRBV19	CASSIGRTGIYSNQPQHF	TGTGCCAGTAGTATAGGGCGGACAGGGATATATAGCAATCAGCCCCAGCATTTT
TRBJ2-1	NA	NA	TRBV10-3	CAISEGGSSSSYNEQFF	TGTGCCATCAGTGAGGGGGGTAGCAGCTCCTCCTACAATGAGCAGTTCTTC
TRBJ1-2	once	NA	TRBV29-1	CSVDPGGYTF	TGCAGCGTTGATCCGGGAGGCTACACCTTC
TRBJ1-5	NA	TRBD1	TRBV6-5	CASSPREDRRNPRHF	TGTGCCAGCAGCCCCCGGGAGGACAGGAGGAACCCCCGGCATTTT
TRBJ2-7	NA	TRBD2	TRBV5-1	CASSLTWVAGDYEQYF	TGCGCCAGCAGCTTGACCTGGGTAGCGGGGGACTACGAGCAGTACTTC
TRBJ2-3	NA	NA	TRBV7-9	CASSSREAGTDTQYF	TGTGCCAGCAGCTCCAGGGAGGCAGGCACAGATACGCAGTATTTT
TRBJ2-7	NA	NA	TRBV6-5	CALAAGGYEQYF	TGTGCCCTAGCGGCAGGGGGCTACGAGCAGTACTTC
TRBJ2-5	NA	TRBD1	TRBV7-8	CASSLGTGGWETQYF	TGTGCCAGCAGCTTAGGGACAGGGGGCTGGGAGACCCAGTACTTC
TRBJ1-2	NA	NA	TRBV5-1	CASSYSTEDYGYTF	TGCGCCAGCAGCTACTCTACGGAGGACTATGGCTACACCTTC
TRBJ1-6	few	NA	TRBV21-1	CASKFGSPLHF	TGTGCCAGCAAATTCGGTTCACCCCTCCACTTT
TRBJ1-1	NA	NA	TRBV14	CASSQGNTEAFF	TGTGCCAGCAGCCAAGGGAACACTGAAGCTTTCTTT
TRBJ1-6	NA	NA	TRBV19	CASSPLAGANYNSPLHF	TGTGCCAGTAGTCCCCTGGCCGGGGCCAACTATAATTCACCCCTCCACTTT
TRBJ1-5	NA	NA	TRBV10-3	CAIPNLGDKYSNQPQHF	TGTGCCATCCCCAACCTAGGGGACAAATATAGCAATCAGCCCCAGCATTTT
TRBJ1-6	NA	NA	TRBV5-4	CASSLATGRYNSPLHF	TGTGCCAGCAGCTTGGCCACTGGACGGTATAATTCACCCCTCCACTTT
TRBJ1-2	NA	NA	TRBV9	CASTAAIGYGYTF	TGTGCCAGCACGGCCGCCATCGGGTATGGCTACACCTTC
TRBJ1-3	NA	NA	TRBV11-3	CASSLVCRHIVYF	TGTGCCAGCAGCTTAGTCTGCAGGCATATTGTCTATTTT
TRBJ2-1	NA	NA	TRBV7-8	CASSLARYNEQFF	TGTGCCAGCAGCTTAGCGCGCTACAATGAGCAGTTCTTC
TRBJ1-1	NA	NA	TRBV11-2	CASRGRAEAFF	TGTGCCAGCAGGGGGAGGGCTGAAGCTTTCTTT
TRBJ1-5	few	NA	TRBV6-6	CASSDPDRLGHF	TGTGCCAGCAGTGACCCGGACAGATTGGGACATTTT
TRBJ2-3	NA	NA	TRBV2	CASKVREGTDTQYF	TGTGCCAGCAAAGTAAGGGAGGGCACAGATACGCAGTATTTT